This TCR beta chain originates from a study of early T cells in non-severe SARS-CoV-2 infection. Study-level information: Bulk RNA isolated from unsorted whole blood underwent sequencing; chains were not paired.

This clonotype was detected only a few times. TCRdb redid the calling of the 5' RACE reads with MiXCR, one entry per CDR3 protein. The sample holds tens of thousands of distinct CDR3 sequences, roughly 15% seen once. Material for sequencing was whole blood. The sequence was obtained from an adult who was a healthcare worker with PCR-confirmed SARS-CoV-2 infection or an uninfected control (not recorded which).

The DNA for the CDR3 is TGTGCCAGCAGCCCTCGGTATACGCAGTATTTT. As protein: CASSPRYTQYF. The chain employs TRBV7-9 and TRBJ2-3; the D is unclear. The CDR3 runs 11 residues. Germline values: CDR1 SEHNR, CDR2 FQNEAQ (reference sequence). With 5 bases removed from V and 7 bases from J, the gap between germline ends came to 7 bases. Looking up the rest from reference TRBV7-9 and TRBJ2-3 gives the full variable domain: DTGVSQNPRHKITKRGQNVTFRCDPISEHNRLYWYRQTLGQGPEFLTYFQNEAQLEKSRLLSDRFSAERPKGSFSTLEIQRTEQGDSAMYLCASSPRYTQYFGPGTRLTVL.